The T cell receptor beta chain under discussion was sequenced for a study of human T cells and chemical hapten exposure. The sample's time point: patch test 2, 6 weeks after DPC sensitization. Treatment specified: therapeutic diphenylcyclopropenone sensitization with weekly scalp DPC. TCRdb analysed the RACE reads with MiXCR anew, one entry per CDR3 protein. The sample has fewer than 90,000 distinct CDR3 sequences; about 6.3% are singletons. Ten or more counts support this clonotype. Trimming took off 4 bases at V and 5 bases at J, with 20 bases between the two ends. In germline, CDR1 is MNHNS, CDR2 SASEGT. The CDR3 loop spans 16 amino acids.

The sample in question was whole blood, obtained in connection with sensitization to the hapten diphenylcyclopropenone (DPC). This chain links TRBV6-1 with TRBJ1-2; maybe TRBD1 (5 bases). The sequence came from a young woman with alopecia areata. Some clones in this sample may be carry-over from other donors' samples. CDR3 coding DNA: TGTGCCAGCAGTGGTGACCCCCCCGCAGGGAGTTATGGCTACACCTTC. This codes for CASSGDPPAGSYGYTF.